The T cell receptor (beta chain) described here comes from a study of blood T cell repertoires in COVID-19. TCRdb's table, derived via immunoSEQ multiplex PCR, lists solely in-frame clones and lacks some. Among roughly 120,000 clones listed, 75% to 85% were seen once. This clone has just one count. Germline loops: CDR1 SGHTS, CDR2 YDEGEE. This CDR3 region has 13 residues. Trimming cost V 5 bases and J 5 bases; bases outside gene matches: 1. Sequencing used peripheral blood. The rearrangement joins TRBV5-8 to TRBJ1-5, with TRBD1 matching over 10 bases. The source of this sequence is an elderly woman with acute or convalescent COVID-19. The CDR3 is CASRGQGHQPQHF. CDR3 nucleotides: TGTGCCAGCAGGGGACAGGGGCATCAGCCCCAGCATTTT.